This T cell receptor beta chain was identified in a study of blood T cell repertoires in COVID-19. Study-wide context: Collection of acute and convalescent COVID-19 samples took place in the United States, Italy and Spain. PBMCs, B-cell-depleted T cells, or T cells were the source of the cDNA or gDNA that made up the material.

This clone came up once. The CDR3 length is 17 residues. The J segment lost 7 bases and the V segment lost 3 bases, leaving 10 bases of the junction unmatched. Germline CDR1 SGHKS, CDR2 YYEKEE (reference sequence). Authors' methods: Reference gene primer amplification gave estimated nucleated cell counts. This table comes from immunoSEQ multiplex PCR, and its TCRdb copy is limited to in-frame clones, with some not included. V, J and clone size were drawn from that table, and D and trimming were deduced from the DNA. The data contain about 180,000 clones, approximately 85% of them singletons. The sequencing sample was made of peripheral blood. The receptor's source is a man in his 60s with acute or convalescent COVID-19. The chain joins TRBV5-5 to TRBJ2-1; 13 bases map to TRBD2. Here the CDR3 DNA reads TGTGCCAGCAGCTCCGGAATCGGACTAGCGGGAGTGAATGAGCAGTTCTTC. This encodes CASSSGIGLAGVNEQFF.